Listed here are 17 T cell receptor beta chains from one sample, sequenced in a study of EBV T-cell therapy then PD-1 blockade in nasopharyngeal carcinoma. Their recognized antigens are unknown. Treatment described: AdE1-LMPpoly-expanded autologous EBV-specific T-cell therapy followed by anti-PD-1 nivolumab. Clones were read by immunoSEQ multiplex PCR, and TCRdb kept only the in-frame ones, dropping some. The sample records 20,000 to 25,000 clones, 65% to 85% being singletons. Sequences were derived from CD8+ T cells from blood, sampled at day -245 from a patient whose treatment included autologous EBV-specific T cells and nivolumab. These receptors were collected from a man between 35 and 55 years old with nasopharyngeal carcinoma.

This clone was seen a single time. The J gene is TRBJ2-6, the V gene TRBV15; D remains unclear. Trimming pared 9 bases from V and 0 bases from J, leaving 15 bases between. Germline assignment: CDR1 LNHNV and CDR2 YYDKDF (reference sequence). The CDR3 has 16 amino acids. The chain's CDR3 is CATSETQDSGANVLTF. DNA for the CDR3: TGTGCCACGTCCGAGACGCAAGACTCTGGGGCCAACGTCCTGACTTTC.

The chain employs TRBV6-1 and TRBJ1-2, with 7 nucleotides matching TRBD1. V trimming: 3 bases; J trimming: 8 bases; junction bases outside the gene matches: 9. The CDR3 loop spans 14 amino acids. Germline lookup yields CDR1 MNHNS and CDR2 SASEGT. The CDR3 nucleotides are TGTGCCAGCAGTGAGCAGACAGGGCGGGGAGGCTACACCTTC. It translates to CASSEQTGRGGYTF.

Here the CDR3 DNA reads TGTGCCAGCAGCGTAGAGGAGCGTGGGTGGGAGCAGTACTTC. Protein product: CASSVEERGWEQYF. The chain has TRBV9 and TRBJ2-7; D is uncertain. Germline CDR1 reads SGDLS; CDR2 reads YYNGEE. Trimming shortened V by 0 bases and J by 7 bases, and 14 bases separated the two germline ends. The CDR3 spans 14 residues.

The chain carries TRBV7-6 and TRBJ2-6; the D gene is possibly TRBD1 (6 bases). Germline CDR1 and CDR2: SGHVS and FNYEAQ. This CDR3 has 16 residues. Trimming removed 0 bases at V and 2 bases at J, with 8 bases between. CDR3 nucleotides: TGTGCCAGCAGCTTAGCTGGGGGCGCTGGGGCCAACGTCCTGACTTTC. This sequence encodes CASSLAGGAGANVLTF. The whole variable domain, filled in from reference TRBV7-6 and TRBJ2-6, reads GAGVSQSPRYKVTKRGQDVALRCDPISGHVSLYWYRQALGQGPEFLTYFNYEAQQDKSGLPNDRFSAERPEGSISTLTIQRTEQRDSAMYRCASSLAGGAGANVLTFGAGSRLTVL.

In DNA, the CDR3 is TGTGCCATCAGTGAGTCGAGTAGGGACGCCTCCTACGAGCAGTACTTC. This translates into CAISESSRDASYEQYF. The chain couples TRBV10-3 to TRBJ2-7; D might be TRBD1 or TRBD2, each matching 5 bases. CDR1 ENHRY and CDR2 SYGVKD come from the germline V gene. V was clipped by 0 bases and J by 0 bases, with 12 bases between them. This CDR3 has 16 residues.

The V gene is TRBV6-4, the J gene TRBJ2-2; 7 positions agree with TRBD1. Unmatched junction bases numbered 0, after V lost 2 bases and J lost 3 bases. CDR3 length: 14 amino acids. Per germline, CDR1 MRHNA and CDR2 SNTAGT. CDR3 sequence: CASSDQGDTGELFF. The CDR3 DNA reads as TGTGCCAGCAGTGACCAGGGGGACACCGGGGAGCTGTTTTTT.

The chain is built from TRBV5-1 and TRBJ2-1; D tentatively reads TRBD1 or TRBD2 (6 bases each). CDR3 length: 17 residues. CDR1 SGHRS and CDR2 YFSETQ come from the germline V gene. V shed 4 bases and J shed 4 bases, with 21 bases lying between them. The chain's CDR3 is CASSASPTGGAYNEQFF. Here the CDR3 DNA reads TGCGCCAGCAGCGCGTCGCCGACAGGAGGGGCGTACAATGAGCAGTTCTTC.

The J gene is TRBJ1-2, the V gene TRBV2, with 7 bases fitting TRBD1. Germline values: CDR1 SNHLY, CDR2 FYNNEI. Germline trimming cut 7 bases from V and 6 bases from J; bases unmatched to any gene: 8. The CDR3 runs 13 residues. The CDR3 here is CASTSDRRHGYTF. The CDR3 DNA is TGTGCCAGCACTTCGGACAGGAGGCATGGCTACACCTTC. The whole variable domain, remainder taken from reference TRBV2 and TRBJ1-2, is EPEVTQTPSHQVTQMGQEVILRCVPISNHLYFYWYRQILGQKVEFLVSFYNNEISEKSEIFDDQFSVERPDGSNFTLKIRSTKLEDSAMYFCASTSDRRHGYTFGSGTRLTVV.

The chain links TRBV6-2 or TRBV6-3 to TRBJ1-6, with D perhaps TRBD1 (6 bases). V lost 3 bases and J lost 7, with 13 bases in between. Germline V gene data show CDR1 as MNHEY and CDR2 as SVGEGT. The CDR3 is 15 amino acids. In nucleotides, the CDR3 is TGTGCCAGCAGTTATGCGGGACACCTCAATTCACCCCTCCACTTT. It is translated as CASSYAGHLNSPLHF.

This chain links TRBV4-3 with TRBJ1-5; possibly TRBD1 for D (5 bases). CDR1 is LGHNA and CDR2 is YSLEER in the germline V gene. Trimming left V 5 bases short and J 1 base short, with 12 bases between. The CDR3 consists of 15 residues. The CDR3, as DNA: TGCGCCAGCAGCTCCTGGGACTTAAGCAATCAGCCCCAGCATTTT. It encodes CASSSWDLSNQPQHF.

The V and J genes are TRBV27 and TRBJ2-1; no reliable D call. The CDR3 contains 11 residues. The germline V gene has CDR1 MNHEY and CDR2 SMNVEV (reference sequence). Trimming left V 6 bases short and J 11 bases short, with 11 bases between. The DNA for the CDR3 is TGTGCCAGCAGCGAGACCTCAAAGCAGTTCTTC. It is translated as CASSETSKQFF.

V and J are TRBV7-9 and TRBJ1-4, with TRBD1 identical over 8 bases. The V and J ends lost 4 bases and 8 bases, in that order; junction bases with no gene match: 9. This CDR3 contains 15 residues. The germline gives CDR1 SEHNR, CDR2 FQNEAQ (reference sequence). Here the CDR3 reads CASSSNRGVREKLFF. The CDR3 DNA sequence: TGTGCCAGCAGCTCGAACAGGGGGGTAAGGGAAAAACTGTTTTTT.

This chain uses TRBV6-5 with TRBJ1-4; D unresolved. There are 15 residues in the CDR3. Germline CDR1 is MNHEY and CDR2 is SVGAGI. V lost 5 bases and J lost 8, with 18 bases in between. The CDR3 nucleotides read TGTGCCAGCAGTCCACCCATAGAAAGGAGGGAAAAACTGTTTTTT. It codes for CASSPPIERREKLFF.

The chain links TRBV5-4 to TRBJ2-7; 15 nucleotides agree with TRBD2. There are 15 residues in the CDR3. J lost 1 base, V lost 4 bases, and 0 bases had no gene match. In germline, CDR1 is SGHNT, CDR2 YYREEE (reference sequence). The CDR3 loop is CASSGTSGGSYEQYF. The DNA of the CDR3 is TGTGCCAGCAGCGGGACTAGCGGGGGGTCCTACGAGCAGTACTTC.

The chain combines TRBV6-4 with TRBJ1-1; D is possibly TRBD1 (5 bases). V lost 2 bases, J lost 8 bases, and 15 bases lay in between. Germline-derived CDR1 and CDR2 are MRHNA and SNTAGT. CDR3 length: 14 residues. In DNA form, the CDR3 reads TGTGCCAGCAGTGACGGAGGGGACCTGGAAGAAGCTTTCTTT. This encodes CASSDGGDLEEAFF.

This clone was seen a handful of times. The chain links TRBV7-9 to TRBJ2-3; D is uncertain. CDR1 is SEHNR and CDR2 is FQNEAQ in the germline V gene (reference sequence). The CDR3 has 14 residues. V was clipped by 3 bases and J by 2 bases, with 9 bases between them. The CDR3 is CASSFEQTTDTQYF. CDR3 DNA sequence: TGTGCCAGCAGCTTCGAACAGACCACAGATACGCAGTATTTT. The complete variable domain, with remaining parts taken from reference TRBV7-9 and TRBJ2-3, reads DTGVSQNPRHKITKRGQNVTFRCDPISEHNRLYWYRQTLGQGPEFLTYFQNEAQLEKSRLLSDRFSAERPKGSFSTLEIQRTEQGDSAMYLCASSFEQTTDTQYFGPGTRLTVL.

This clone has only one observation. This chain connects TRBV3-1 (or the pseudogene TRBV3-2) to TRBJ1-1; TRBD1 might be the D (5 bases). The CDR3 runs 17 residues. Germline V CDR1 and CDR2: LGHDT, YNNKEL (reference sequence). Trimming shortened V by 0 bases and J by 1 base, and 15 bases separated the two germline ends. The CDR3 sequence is CASSQERGRVRNTEAFF. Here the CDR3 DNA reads TGTGCCAGCAGCCAAGAAAGGGGCAGGGTACGGAACACTGAAGCTTTCTTT.